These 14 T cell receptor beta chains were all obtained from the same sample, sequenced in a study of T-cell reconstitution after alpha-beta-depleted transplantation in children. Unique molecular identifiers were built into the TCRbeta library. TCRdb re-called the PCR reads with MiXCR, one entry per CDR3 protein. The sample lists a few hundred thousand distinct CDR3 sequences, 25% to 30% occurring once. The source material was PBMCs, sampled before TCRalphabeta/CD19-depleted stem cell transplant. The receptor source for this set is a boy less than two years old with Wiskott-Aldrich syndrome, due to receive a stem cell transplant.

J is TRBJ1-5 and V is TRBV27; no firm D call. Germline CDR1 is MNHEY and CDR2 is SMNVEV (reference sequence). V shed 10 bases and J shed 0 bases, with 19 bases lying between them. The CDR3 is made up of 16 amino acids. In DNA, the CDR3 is TGTGCCACCAAACCACTGTTCGGGAATAGCAATCAGCCCCAGCATTTT. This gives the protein CATKPLFGNSNQPQHF.

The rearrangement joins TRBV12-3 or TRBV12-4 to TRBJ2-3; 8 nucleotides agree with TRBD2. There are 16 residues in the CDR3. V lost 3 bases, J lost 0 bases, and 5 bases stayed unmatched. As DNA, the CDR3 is TGTGCCAGCAGTTTGTGGGTAGCGGGGAGCACAGATACGCAGTATTTT. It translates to CASSLWVAGSTDTQYF.

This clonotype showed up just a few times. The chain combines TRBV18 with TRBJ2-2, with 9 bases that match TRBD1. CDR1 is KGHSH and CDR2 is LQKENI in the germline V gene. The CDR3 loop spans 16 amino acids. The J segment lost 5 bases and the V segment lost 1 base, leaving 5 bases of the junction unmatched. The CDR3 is CASSPLGTGSTGELFF. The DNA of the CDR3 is TGTGCCAGCTCACCACTCGGGACAGGGAGTACCGGGGAGCTGTTTTTT.

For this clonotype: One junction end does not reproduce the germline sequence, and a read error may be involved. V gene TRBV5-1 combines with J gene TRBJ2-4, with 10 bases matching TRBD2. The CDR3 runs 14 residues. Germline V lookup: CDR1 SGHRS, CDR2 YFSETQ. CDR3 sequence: CASSLGTSGNSQYF. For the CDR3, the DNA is TGCGCCAGCAGCTTGGGGACTAGCGGAAACAGTCAGTACTTC. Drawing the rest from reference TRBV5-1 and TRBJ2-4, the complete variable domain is KAGVTQTPRYLIKTRGQQVTLSCSPISGHRSVSWYQQTPGQGLQFLFEYFSETQRNKGNFPGRFSGRQFSNSRSEMNVSTLELGDSALYLCASSLGTSGNSQYFGAGTRLSVL.

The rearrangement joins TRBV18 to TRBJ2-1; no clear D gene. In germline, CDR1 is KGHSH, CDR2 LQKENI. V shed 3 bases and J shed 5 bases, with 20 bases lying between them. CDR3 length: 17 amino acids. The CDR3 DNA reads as TGTGCCAGCTCACCGAGAGGTATGGGATTGAGCCACAATGAGCAGTTCTTC. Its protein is CASSPRGMGLSHNEQFF.

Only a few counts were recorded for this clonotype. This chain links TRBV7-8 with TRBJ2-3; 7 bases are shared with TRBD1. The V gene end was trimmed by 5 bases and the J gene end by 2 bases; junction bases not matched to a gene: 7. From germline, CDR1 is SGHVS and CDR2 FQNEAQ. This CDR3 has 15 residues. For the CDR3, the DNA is TGTGCCAGCAGCACACGACAGGGCCACACAGATACGCAGTATTTT. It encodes CASSTRQGHTDTQYF. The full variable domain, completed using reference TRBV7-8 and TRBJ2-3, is GAGVSQSPRYKVAKRGQDVALRCDPISGHVSLFWYQQALGQGPEFLTYFQNEAQLDKSGLPSDRFFAERPEGSVSTLKIQRTQQEDSAVYLCASSTRQGHTDTQYFGPGTRLTVL.

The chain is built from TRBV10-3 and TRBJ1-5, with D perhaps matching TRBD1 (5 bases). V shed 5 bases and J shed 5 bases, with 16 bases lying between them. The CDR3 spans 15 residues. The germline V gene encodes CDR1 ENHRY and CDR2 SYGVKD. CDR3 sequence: CAISNSWDGDQPQHF. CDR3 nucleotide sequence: TGTGCCATCAGTAATTCATGGGACGGAGATCAGCCCCAGCATTTT.

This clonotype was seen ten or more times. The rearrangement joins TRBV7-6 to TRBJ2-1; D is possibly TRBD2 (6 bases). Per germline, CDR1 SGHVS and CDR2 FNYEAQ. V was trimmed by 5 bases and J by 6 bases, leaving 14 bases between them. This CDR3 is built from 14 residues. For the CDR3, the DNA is TGTGCCAGCAGCCCCGGGACTCTTTCCAATGAGCAGTTCTTC. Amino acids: CASSPGTLSNEQFF.

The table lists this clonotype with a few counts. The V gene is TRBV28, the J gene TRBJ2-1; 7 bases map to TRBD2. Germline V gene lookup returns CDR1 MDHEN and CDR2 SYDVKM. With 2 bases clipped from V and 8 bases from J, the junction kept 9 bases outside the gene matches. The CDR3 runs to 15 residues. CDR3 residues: CASSLGGSRLHEQFF. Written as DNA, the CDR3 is TGTGCCAGCAGTTTAGGCGGGAGTAGGTTACATGAGCAGTTCTTC.

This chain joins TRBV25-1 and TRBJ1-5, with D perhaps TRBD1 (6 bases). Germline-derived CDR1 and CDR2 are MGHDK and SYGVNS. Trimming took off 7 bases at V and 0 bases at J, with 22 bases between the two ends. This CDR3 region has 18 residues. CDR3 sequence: CASIWQTGTRYSNQPQHF. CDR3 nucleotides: TGTGCCAGCATATGGCAAACAGGGACGAGGTATAGCAATCAGCCCCAGCATTTT.

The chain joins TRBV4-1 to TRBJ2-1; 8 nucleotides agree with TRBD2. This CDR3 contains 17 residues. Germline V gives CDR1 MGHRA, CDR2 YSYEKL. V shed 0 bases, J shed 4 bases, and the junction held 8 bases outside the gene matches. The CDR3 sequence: CASSQDLTGGTYNEQFF. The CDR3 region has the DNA TGCGCCAGCAGCCAAGACTTGACGGGAGGGACTTACAATGAGCAGTTCTTC.

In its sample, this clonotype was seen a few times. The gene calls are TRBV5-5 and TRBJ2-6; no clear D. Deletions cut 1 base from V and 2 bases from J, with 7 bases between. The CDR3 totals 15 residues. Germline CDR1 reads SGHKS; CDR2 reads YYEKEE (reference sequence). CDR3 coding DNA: TGTGCCAGCAGCTTGTGGCAGCCTGGGGCCAACGTCCTGACTTTC. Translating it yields CASSLWQPGANVLTF.

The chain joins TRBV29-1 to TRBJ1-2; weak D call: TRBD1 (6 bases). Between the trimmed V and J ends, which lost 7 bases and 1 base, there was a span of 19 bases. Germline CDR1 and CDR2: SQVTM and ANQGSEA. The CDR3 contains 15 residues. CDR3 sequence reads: CSDTRGSFLNYGYTF. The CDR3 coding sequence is TGCAGCGATACCAGGGGCTCCTTTCTTAACTATGGCTACACCTTC.

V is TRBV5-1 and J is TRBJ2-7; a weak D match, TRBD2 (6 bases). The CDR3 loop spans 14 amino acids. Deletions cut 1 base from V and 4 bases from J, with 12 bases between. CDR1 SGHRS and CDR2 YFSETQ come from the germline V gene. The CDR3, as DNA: TGCGCCAGCAGCTTGATCGGGAGACCTTACGAGCAGTACTTC. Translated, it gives CASSLIGRPYEQYF.